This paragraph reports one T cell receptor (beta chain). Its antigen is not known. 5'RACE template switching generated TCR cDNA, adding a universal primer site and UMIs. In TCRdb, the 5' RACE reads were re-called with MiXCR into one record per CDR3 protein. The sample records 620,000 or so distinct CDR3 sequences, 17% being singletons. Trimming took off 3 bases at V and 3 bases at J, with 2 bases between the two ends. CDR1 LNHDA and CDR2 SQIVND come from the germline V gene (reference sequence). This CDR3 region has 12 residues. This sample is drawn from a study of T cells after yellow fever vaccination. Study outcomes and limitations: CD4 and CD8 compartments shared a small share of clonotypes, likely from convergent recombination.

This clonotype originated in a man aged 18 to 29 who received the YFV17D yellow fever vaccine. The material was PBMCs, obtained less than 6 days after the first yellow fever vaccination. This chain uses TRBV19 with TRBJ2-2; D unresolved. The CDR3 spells CASSIHTGELFF. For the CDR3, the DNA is TGTGCCAGTAGTATCCACACCGGGGAGCTGTTTTTT.